This T cell receptor beta chain was captured by sequencing in a study of T cells after yellow fever vaccination. Overall study findings and caveats: Post-booster samples contained most primary-vaccination clones (about 96% CD4, around 88% CD8). Clonotypes found in both CD4 and CD8 compartments made up a small share. The secondary T-cell response peaked on day 5, not day 15, but was weaker.

A remark on this clonotype: No antigen is known for it.

TCR cDNA was made by 5'RACE template switching, adding a universal primer site and UMIs. A single record per CDR3 protein comes from TCRdb applying MiXCR to the 5' RACE reads. Of 450,000 to 600,000 distinct CDR3 sequences in the sample, 17% were seen once. Specimen: PBMCs, collected 5 days after the first yellow fever vaccination. This TCR derives from a man younger than 35 who received the YFV17D yellow fever vaccine.

The CDR3 DNA follows: TGTGCCAGCAGCCAAGGGGTAATGTCAGATACGCAGTATTTT. This translates into CASSQGVMSDTQYF. V is TRBV3-1 and J is TRBJ2-3; D gene ambiguous. There are 14 residues in the CDR3. Germline V gene sequence: CDR1 LGHDT, CDR2 YNNKEL (reference sequence). The germline V and J ends were trimmed by 1 base and 4 bases, with 9 bases remaining between them.